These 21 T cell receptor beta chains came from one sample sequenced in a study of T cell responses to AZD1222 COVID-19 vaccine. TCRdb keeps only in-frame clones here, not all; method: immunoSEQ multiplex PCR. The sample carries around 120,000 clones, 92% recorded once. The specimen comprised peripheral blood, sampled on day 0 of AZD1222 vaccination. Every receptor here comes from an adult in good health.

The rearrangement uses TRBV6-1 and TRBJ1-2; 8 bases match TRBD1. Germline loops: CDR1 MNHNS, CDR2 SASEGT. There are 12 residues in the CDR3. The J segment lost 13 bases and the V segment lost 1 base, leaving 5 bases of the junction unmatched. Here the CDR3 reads CASSEGTGPSTF. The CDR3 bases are TGTGCCAGCAGTGAAGGGACAGGGCCCTCCACCTTC.

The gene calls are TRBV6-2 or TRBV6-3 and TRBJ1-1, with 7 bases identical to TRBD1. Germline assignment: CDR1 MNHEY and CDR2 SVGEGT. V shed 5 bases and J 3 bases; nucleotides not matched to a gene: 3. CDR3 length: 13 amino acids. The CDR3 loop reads CASSRTGDTEAFF. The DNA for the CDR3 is TGTGCCAGCAGTCGTACAGGGGACACTGAAGCTTTCTTT.

CDR3 region: CASRHPPRQGAFGYTF. The CDR3 coding sequence is TGTGCCAGCAGACACCCCCCGCGGCAGGGGGCGTTTGGCTACACCTTC. The chain combines TRBV28 with TRBJ1-2; TRBD1 matches at 8 bases. CDR1 is MDHEN and CDR2 is SYDVKM in the germline V gene. This CDR3 spans 16 amino acids. The trim removed 6 bases at V and 7 bases at J, leaving 16 bases unmatched.

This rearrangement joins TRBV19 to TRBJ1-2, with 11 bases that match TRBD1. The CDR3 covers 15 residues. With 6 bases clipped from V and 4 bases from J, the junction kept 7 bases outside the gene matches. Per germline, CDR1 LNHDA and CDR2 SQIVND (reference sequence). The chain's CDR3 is CASSERTGGAYGYTF. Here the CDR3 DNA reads TGTGCCAGTAGCGAACGGACAGGGGGCGCCTATGGCTACACCTTC.

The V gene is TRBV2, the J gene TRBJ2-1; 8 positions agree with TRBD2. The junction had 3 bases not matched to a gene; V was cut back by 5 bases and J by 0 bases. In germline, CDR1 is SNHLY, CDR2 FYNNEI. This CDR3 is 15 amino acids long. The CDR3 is CASSRGLASYNEQFF. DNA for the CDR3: TGTGCCAGCAGTCGAGGACTAGCCTCCTACAATGAGCAGTTCTTC.

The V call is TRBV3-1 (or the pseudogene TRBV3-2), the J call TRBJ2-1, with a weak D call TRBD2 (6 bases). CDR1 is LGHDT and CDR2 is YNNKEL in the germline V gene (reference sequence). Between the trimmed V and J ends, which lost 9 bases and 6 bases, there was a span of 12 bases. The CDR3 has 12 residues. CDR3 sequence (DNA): TGTGCCAGTCGACTAGTGGGCAATGAGCAGTTCTTC. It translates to CASRLVGNEQFF.

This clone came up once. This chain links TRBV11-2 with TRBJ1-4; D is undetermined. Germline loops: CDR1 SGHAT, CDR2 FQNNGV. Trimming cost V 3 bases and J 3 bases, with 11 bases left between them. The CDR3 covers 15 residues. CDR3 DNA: TGTGCCAGCAGCTTCCGAGGGATCGCTAATGAAAAACTGTTTTTT. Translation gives CASSFRGIANEKLFF.

The CDR3 nucleotides read TGTGCCATCAGTGGGACAATCGGGGGGCAAGAGACCCAGTACTTC. Translating it yields CAISGTIGGQETQYF. The chain carries TRBV10-3 and TRBJ2-5, with 7 nucleotides matching TRBD2. Unmatched junction bases numbered 7, after V lost 4 bases and J lost 2 bases. This CDR3 comprises 15 residues. Germline V gene data show CDR1 as ENHRY and CDR2 as SYGVKD.

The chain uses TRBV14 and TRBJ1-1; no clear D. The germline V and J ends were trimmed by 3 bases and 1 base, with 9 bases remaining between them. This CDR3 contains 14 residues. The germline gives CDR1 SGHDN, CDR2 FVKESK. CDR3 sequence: CASSQRSQNTEAFF. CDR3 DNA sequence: TGTGCCAGCAGCCAGCGGAGTCAGAACACTGAAGCTTTCTTT. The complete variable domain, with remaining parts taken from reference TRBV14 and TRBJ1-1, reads EAGVTQFPSHSVIEKGQTVTLRCDPISGHDNLYWYRRVMGKEIKFLLHFVKESKQDESGMPNNRFLAERTGGTYSTLKVQPAELEDSGVYFCASSQRSQNTEAFFGQGTRLTVV.

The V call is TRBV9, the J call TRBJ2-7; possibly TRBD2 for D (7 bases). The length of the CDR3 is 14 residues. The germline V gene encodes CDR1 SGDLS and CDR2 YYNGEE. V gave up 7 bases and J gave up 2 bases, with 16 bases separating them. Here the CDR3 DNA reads TGTGCCAGCTCTGGGGGGGCGCGCCCCTACGAGCAGTACTTC. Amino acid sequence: CASSGGARPYEQYF.

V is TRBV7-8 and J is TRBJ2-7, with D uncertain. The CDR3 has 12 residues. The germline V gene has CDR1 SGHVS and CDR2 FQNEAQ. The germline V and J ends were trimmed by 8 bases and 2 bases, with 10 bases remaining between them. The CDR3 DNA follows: TGTGCCAGCCTATCAACCCCCTACGAGCAGTACTTC. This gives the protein CASLSTPYEQYF. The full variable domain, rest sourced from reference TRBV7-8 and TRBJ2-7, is GAGVSQSPRYKVAKRGQDVALRCDPISGHVSLFWYQQALGQGPEFLTYFQNEAQLDKSGLPSDRFFAERPEGSVSTLKIQRTQQEDSAVYLCASLSTPYEQYFGPGTRLTVT.

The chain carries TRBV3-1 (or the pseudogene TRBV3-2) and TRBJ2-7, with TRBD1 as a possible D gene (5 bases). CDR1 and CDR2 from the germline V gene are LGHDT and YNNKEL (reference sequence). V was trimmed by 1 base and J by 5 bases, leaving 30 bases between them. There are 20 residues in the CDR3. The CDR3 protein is CASSQARTGNYRLDGHEQYF. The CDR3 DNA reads TGTGCCAGCAGCCAAGCGCGGACCGGAAACTACAGGCTTGACGGTCACGAGCAGTACTTC.

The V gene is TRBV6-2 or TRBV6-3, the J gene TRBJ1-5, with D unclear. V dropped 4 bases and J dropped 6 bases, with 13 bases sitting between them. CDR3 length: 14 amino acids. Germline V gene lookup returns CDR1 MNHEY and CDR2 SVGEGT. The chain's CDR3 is CASSFSDFGQPQHF. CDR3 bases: TGTGCCAGCAGTTTTTCGGATTTTGGTCAGCCCCAGCATTTT.

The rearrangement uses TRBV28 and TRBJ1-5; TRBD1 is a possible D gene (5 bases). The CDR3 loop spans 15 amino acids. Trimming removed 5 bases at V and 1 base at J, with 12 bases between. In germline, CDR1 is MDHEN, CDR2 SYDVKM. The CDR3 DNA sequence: TGTGCCAGCAGTCGCCTCAGGGCAAGCAATCAGCCCCAGCATTTT. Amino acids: CASSRLRASNQPQHF.

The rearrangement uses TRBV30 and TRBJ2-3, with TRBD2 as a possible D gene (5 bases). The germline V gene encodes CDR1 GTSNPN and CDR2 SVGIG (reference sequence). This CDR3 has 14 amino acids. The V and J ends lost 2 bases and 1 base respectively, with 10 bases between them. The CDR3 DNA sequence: TGTGCCTGGAGTCGTCTAGCTGGCACAGATACGCAGTATTTT. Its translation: CAWSRLAGTDTQYF.

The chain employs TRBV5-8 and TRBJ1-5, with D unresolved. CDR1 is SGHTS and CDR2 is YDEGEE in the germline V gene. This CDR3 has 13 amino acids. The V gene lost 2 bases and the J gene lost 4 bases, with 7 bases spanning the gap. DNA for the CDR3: TGTGCCAGCAGCTTCGACGGGAATCAGCCCCAGCATTTT. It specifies CASSFDGNQPQHF. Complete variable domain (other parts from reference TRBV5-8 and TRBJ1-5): EAGVTQSPTHLIKTRGQQATLRCSPISGHTSVYWYQQALGLGLQFLLWYDEGEERNRGNFPPRFSGRQFPNYSSELNVNALELEDSALYLCASSFDGNQPQHFGDGTRLSIL.

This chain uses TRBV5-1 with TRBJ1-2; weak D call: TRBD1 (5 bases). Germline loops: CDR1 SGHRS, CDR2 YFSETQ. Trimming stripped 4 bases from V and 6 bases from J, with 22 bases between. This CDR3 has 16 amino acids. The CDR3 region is CASSPRWDPSSHGYTF. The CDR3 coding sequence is TGCGCCAGCAGCCCGAGATGGGACCCATCTTCCCATGGCTACACCTTC.

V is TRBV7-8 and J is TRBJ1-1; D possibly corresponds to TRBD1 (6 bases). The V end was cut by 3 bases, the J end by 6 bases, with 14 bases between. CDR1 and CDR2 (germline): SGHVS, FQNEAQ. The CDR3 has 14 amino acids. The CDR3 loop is CASSFQGQGPEAFF. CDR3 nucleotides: TGTGCCAGCAGCTTTCAGGGGCAGGGCCCTGAAGCTTTCTTT. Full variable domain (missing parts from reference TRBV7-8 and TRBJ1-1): GAGVSQSPRYKVAKRGQDVALRCDPISGHVSLFWYQQALGQGPEFLTYFQNEAQLDKSGLPSDRFFAERPEGSVSTLKIQRTQQEDSAVYLCASSFQGQGPEAFFGQGTRLTVV.

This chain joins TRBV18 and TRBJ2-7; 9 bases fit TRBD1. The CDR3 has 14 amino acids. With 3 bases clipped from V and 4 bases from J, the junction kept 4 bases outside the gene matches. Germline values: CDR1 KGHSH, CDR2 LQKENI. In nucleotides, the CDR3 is TGTGCCAGCTCACCCCGACAGGGGGGATACGAGCAGTACTTC. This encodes CASSPRQGGYEQYF.

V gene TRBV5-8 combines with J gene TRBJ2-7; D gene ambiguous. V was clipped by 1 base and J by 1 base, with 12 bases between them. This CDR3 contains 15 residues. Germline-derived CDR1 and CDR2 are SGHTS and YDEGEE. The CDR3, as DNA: TGTGCCAGCAGCTTGCATGGGGTGGTATCCTACGAGCAGTACTTC. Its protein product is CASSLHGVVSYEQYF.

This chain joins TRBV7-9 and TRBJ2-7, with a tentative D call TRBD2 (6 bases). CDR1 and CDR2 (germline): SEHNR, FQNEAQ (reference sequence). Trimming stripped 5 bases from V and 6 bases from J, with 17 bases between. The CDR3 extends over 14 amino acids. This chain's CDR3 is CASSPRLDGGEQYF. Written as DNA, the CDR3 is TGTGCCAGCAGCCCACGACTGGACGGGGGCGAGCAGTACTTC.